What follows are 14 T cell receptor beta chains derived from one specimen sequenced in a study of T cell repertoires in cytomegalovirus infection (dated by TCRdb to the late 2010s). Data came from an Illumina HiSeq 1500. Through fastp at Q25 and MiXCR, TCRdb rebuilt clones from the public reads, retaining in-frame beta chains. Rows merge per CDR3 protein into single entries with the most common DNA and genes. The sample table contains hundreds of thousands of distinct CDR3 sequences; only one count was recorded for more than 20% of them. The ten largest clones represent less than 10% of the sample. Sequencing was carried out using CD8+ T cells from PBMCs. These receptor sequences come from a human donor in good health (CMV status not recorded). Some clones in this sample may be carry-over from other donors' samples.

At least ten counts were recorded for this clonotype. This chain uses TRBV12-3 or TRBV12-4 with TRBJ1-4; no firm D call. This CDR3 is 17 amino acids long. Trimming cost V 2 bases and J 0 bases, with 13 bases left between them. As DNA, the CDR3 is TGTGCCAGCAGTTTATTGCGGGAGGGCGCAACTAATGAAAAACTGTTTTTT. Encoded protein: CASSLLREGATNEKLFF.

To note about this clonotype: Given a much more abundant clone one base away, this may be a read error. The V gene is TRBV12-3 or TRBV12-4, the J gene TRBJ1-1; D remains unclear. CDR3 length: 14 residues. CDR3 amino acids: CASGRRTVNIEAFF. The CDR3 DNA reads TGTGCCAGCGGTAGACGAACAGTGAACATTGAAGCTTTCTTT.

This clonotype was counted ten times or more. The chain's CDR3 is CASSFFPRGQKDQPQHF. DNA of the CDR3: TGTGCCAGCAGTTTTTTTCCAAGGGGACAGAAGGATCAGCCCCAGCATTTT. This chain joins TRBV28 and TRBJ1-5, with 7 bases that match TRBD1. This CDR3 spans 17 amino acids. CDR1 is MDHEN, CDR2 SYDVKM, per germline. V dropped 3 bases and J dropped 5; count of bases not matched to a gene: 13.

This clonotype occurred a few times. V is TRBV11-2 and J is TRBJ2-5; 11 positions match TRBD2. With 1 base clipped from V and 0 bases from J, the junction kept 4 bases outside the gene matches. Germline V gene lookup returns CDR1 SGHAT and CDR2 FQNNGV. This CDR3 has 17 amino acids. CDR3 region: CASSLVPSGGYQETQYF. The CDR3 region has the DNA TGTGCCAGCAGCTTAGTCCCTAGCGGGGGGTACCAAGAGACCCAGTACTTC.

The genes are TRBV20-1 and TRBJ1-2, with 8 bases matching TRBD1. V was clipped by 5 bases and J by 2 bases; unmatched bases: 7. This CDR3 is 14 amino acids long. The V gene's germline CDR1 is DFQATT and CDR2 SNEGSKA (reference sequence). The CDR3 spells CSAPTRTGNYGYTF. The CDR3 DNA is TGCAGTGCTCCAACCCGGACAGGGAACTATGGCTACACCTTC.

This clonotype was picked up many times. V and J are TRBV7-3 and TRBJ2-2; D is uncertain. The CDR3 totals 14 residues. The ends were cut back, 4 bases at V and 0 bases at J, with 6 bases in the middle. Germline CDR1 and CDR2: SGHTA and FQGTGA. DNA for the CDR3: TGTGCCAGCAGCTCCTACGCGAACACCGGGGAGCTGTTTTTT. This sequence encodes CASSSYANTGELFF.

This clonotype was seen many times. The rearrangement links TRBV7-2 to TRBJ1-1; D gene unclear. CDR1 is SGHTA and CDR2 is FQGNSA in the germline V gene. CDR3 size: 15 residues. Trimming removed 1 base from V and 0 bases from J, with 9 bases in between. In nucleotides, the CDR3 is TGTGCCAGCAGCTTAGACCAAACCCTGAACACTGAAGCTTTCTTT. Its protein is CASSLDQTLNTEAFF.

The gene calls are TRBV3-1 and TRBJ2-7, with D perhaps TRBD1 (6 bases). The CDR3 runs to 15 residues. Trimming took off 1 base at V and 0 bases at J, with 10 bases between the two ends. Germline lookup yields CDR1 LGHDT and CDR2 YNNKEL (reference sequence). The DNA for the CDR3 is TGTGCCAGCAGCCAAGCTTTGGACAGCTCCTACGAGCAGTACTTC. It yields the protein CASSQALDSSYEQYF.

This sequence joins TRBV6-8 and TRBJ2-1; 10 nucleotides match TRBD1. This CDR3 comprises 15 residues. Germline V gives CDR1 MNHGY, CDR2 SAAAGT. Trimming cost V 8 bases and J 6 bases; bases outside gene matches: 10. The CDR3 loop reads CASAPGTGACNEQFF. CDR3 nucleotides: TGTGCCAGCGCTCCCGGGACAGGGGCCTGCAATGAGCAGTTCTTC.

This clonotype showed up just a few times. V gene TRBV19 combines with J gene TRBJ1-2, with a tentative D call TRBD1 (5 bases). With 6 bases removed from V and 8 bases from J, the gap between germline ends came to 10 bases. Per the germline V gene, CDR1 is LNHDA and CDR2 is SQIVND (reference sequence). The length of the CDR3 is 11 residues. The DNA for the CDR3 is TGTGCCAGTAGCAATCAGGGCGGCTACACCTTC. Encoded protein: CASSNQGGYTF.

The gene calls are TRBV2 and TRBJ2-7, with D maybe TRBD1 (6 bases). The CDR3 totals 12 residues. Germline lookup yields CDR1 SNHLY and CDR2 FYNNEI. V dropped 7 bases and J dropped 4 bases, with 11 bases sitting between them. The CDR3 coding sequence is TGTGCCAGCAAAGGAGGACAGTACGAGCAGTACGTC. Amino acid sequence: CASKGGQYEQYV.

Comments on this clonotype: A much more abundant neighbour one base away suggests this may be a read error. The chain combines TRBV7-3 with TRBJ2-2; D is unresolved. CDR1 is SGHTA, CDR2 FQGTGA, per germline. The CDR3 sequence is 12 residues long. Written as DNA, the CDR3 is TGTGCCGGCAGCTTAACGGCAGGCGGGCTGTTTTTT. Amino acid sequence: CAGSLTAGGLFF.

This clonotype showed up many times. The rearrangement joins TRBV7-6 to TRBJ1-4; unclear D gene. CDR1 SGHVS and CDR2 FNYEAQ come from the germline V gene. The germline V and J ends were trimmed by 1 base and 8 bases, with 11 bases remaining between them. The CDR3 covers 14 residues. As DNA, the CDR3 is TGTGCCAGCAGCTTAGGCCGCGATCGAGAAAAACTGTTTTTT. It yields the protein CASSLGRDREKLFF.

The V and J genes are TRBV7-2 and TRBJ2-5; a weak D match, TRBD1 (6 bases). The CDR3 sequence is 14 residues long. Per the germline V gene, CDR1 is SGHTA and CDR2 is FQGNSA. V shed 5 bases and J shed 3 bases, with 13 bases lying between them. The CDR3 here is CASSPDRLKETQYF. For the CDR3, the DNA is TGTGCCAGCAGCCCGGACAGACTAAAAGAGACCCAGTACTTC.